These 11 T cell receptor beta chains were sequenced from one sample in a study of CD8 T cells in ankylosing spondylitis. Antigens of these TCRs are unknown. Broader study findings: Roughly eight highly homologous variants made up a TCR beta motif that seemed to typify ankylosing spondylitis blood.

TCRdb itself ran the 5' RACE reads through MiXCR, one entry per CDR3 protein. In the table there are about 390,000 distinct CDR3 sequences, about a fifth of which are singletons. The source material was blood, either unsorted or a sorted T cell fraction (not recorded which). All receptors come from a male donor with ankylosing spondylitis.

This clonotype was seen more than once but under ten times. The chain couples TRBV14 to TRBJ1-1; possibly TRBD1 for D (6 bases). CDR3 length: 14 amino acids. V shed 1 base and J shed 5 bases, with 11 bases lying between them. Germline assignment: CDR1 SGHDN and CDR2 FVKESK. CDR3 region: CASSQGGARTEAFF. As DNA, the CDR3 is TGTGCCAGCAGCCAAGGGGGGGCGAGAACTGAAGCTTTCTTT.

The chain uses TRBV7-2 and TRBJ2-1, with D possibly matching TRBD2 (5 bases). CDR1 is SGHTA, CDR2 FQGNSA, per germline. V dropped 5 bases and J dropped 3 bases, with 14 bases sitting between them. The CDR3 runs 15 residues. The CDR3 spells CASSGSAADYNEQFF. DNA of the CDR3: TGTGCCAGCAGCGGGAGCGCAGCGGACTACAATGAGCAGTTCTTC.

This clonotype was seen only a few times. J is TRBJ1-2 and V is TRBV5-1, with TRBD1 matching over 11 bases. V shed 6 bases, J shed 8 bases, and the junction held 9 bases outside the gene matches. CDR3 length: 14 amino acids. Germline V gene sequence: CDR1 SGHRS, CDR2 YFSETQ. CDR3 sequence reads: CASNTGQGAGGYTF. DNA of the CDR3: TGCGCCAGCAACACCGGACAGGGGGCCGGGGGCTACACCTTC.

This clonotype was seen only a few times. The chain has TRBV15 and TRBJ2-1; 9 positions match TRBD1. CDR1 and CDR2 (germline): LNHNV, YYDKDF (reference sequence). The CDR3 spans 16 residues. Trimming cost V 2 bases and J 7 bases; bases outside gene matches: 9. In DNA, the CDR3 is TGTGCCACCAGCAGACCGGGGGGACAGGGAGAAAATGAGCAGTTCTTC. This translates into CATSRPGGQGENEQFF.

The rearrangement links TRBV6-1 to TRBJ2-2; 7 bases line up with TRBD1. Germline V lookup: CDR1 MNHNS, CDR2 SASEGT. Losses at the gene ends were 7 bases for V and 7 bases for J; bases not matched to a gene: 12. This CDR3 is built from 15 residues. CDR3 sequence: CASTEGPQGFGELFF. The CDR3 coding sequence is TGTGCCAGCACCGAGGGGCCACAGGGGTTCGGGGAGCTGTTTTTT.

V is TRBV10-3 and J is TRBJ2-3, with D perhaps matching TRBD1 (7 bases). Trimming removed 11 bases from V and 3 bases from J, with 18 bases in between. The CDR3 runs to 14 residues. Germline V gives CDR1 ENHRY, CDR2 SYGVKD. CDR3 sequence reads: CAVARGARTDTQYF. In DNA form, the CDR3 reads TGTGCCGTTGCCAGGGGGGCGAGGACAGATACGCAGTATTTT.

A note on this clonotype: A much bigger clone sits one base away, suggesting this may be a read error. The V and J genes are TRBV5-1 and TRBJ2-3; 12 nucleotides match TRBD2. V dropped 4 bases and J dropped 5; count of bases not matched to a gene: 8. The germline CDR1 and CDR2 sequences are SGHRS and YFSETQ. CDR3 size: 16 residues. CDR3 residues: CASSRTSGNPIDTQYF. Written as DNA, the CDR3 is TGCGCCAGCAGCAGGACTAGCGGGAACCCTATAGATACGCAGTATTTT.

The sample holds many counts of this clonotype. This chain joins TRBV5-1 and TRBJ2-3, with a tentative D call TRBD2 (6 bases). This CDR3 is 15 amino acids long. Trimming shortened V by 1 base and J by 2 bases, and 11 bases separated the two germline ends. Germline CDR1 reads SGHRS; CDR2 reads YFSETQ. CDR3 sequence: CASSLNGGTTDTQYF. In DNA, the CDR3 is TGCGCCAGCAGCTTGAATGGGGGGACCACAGATACGCAGTATTTT.

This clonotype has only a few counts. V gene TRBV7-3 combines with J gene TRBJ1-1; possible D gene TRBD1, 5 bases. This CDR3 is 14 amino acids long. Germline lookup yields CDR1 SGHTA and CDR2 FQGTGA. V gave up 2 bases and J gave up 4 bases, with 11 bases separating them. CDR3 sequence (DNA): TGTGCCAGCAGCTTAGAGGGGTATGGCACTGAAGCTTTCTTT. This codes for CASSLEGYGTEAFF.

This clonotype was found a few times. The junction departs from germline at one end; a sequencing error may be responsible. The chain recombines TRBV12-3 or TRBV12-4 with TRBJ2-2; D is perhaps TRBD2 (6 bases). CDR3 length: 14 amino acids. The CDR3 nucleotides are TGTGCCAGCAGTGTAGCGGTGGGGCTCGGGGAGCTGTTTTTT. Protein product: CASSVAVGLGELFF.

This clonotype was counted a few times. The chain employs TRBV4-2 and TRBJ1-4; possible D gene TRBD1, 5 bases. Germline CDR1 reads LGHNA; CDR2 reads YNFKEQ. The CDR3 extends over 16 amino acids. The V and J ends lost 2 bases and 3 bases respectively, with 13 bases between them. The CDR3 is CASSQSSLGANEKLFF. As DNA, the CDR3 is TGTGCCAGCAGCCAATCTTCCCTGGGGGCTAATGAAAAACTGTTTTTT.